Given below is one TCR beta chain in context. The method was immunoSEQ multiplex PCR; TCRdb's version includes in-frame clones alone and lacks a portion of them. The profile shows 15,000 to 20,000 clones, roughly two thirds of them singletons. The sample is drawn from a study of sequential checkpoint blockade in melanoma. The overall study: Each arm's sequence ended with maintenance nivolumab.

V was shortened by 0 bases and J by 2 bases, with 13 bases between the two germline ends. The CDR3 extends over 16 amino acids. Germline assignment: CDR1 ENHRY and CDR2 SYGVKD. The treatment denotes: randomized to nivolumab then ipilimumab (arm A) or the reverse (arm B). Live CD3+CD8+ CD19− CD56− cells were sorted from PBMCs. This clonotype was sampled from a human donor with melanoma. The sequencing here drew on CD8+ T cells sorted from blood (inferred from file names), taken from a patient given nivolumab and ipilimumab in sequence. The rearrangement joins TRBV10-3 to TRBJ1-1; possibly TRBD1 for D (6 bases). Here the CDR3 reads CAISESIPGVNTEAFF. CDR3 nucleotide sequence: TGTGCCATCAGTGAGTCGATTCCAGGGGTAAACACTGAAGCTTTCTTT.